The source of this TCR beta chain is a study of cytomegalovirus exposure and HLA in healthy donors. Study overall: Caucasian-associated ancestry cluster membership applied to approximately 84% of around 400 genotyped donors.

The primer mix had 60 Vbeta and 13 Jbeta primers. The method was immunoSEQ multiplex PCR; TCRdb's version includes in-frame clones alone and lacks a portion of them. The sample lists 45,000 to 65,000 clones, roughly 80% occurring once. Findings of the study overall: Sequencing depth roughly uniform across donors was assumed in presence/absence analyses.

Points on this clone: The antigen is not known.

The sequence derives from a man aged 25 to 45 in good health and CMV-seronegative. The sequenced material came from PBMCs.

CDR3 DNA sequence: TGTGCCAGTACTCCGCTGGCGGGAGTCACAACAGATACGCAGTATTTT. It translates to CASTPLAGVTTDTQYF. The rearrangement uses TRBV2 and TRBJ2-3; 7 positions agree with TRBD2. Germline CDR1 is SNHLY and CDR2 is FYNNEI. J lost 3 bases, V lost 9 bases, and 15 bases had no gene match. The CDR3 loop spans 16 amino acids.